This T cell receptor beta chain was sequenced in a study of cytomegalovirus exposure and HLA in healthy donors (dated by TCRdb to the late 2010s). About the study as a whole: An earlier analysis of around 600 of the donors reported about 290 Gb of sequence data and 117 million unique TCR beta sequences from 150 million to 200 million T cells. An early release covering 500 to 750 HLA-typed donors comprised 250 to 350 gigabases of sequencing data and approximately 85 million unique TCR sequences. Of the roughly 400 genotyped donors, roughly 85% fell in the genetic ancestry cluster associated with self-reported Caucasian donors. The study aimed to test whether signatures of past pathogen exposure could be identified by cataloging public T cell receptors. The study used immunosequencing to profile the T cell repertoires of under 700 subjects and linked those repertoires to cytomegalovirus serostatus. Along with the approximately 620-subject first cohort, a separate validation cohort of over a hundred different subjects was used. To predict cytomegalovirus infection status, the study brought together high-throughput TCR immunosequencing, statistical association of individual TCRs with disease status, and machine learning. To study patterns of TCR occurrence, a later analysis re-analyzed previously published TCR beta repertoires from 666 donors and added high-resolution HLA genotyping. The later analysis used no new phenotypic data to find candidate immune exposures, relying instead on TCR beta sequences and their occurrence across donors. An earlier analysis of 500 to 750 of the donors applied high-throughput TCR beta sequencing to assess whether each TCR beta V gene segment acted as functional or pseudogenic. Donor age, sex, ethnicity and CMV serostatus were compiled alongside the repertoire data. A later genetic analysis took genome-wide SNP genotypes for about 55% of the 666 donors and used that subset as a discovery cohort. Every discovery cohort repertoire had been produced on one sequencing platform. HLA typing covered class I and class II loci at four-digit resolution. The number of donors typed differed by locus, with 629-630 for A, B, C, DRB1 and DQB1, roughly 550 for DQA1, approximately 570 for DPA1, and approximately 470 for DPB1. About five DR-DQ haplotypes were handled as single units for association and clustering because linkage in the cohort was strong. Among around 400 genotyped donors of the cohort, an average of 235,054 unique TCR beta nucleotide sequences were sequenced per donor, roughly 20% of them non-productive. Paper-wide results and their limitations: Compared with equally common non-associated chains, HLA-associated TCR beta chains in a later analysis were more clonally expanded and had lower generation probabilities. A cluster of highly shared sequence variants was judged likely to represent a technical artifact of the sequencing pipeline. The cohort was sequenced for TCR beta chains only, and without alpha or paired-chain data the features that could be detected were limited. Cytomegalovirus status was reported to be diagnosed by the classifier with high specificity and sensitivity in both the original and validation cohorts. About 17 rarely observed V segments, including chromosome 9 orphons, were excluded from the earlier analysis of some 590 of the donors because counts were too low. In a later analysis, several top co-occurrence clusters were reported to appear linked to parvovirus B19, influenza, CMV and Epstein-Barr virus. Because HLA typing was unavailable for some donors at each locus, only the typed subset was used in association tests. Specific HLA alleles were associated with more than 15,000 TCR beta sequences at a false discovery rate of 0.05 in a later analysis. A later genetic analysis associated a missense DCLRE1C variant with V-gene and J-gene trimming of TCR beta chains, and an independent cohort replicated the association. A further reported finding was that TCR beta sequences accurately predicted the HLA-A and HLA-B alleles for most subjects in the first cohort. In a later analysis, the rate of TCR association differed among HLA loci, with DRB1 alleles having the most associated TCRs and HLA-C alleles having the fewest. Some IMGT-functional V segments, including TRBV6-2 and TRBV6-3, could not be told apart with the 87-base-pair reads, so those segments were excluded. Immune exposure information for the cohort was limited to CMV serostatus. Most TCR sequences were observed very rarely across donors, whereas some public TCRs were present in many individuals. Linkage disequilibrium might explain the correlated functional status among segregating V segments, but an unknown experimental factor could not be ruled out. Compared with the roughly 700-donor mean, donors in an Asian-associated ancestry cluster had fewer N-insertions in productive TCRs, according to a later genetic analysis. In an earlier analysis of about 600 of the donors, most TCR beta V segments appeared in productive rearrangements about 90% or about 30% of the time, broadly matching IMGT annotations. The authors suggested that the approach could potentially be generalized to other disease states and immunological phenotypes. The study listed 164 TCR beta chains as associated with cytomegalovirus. When HLA alleles, especially DR and DQ, strongly co-occurred, TCR associations were difficult to assign to individual alleles. Presence/absence analyses assumed roughly uniform sequencing depth across donors, an assumption that may not hold. A later analysis found that most CMV-associated TCR beta chains appeared HLA-restricted, with HLA associations seemingly driven largely by CMV exposure. A few of the identified cytomegalovirus-associated TCR beta chains were confirmed in vitro to be specific for cytomegalovirus antigens.

The library was obtained by the immunoSEQ multiplex PCR assay. A mixture of 60 forward primers for TCR Vbeta segments and 13 reverse primers for TCR Jbeta segments was used in the multiplex PCR. The CDR3 region of rearranged TCR beta genes was amplified from genomic DNA with a multiplex PCR assay. The amplified TCR beta libraries were sequenced on the Illumina HiSeq System as 87-base-pair reads. The paper's data handling went like this. A later analysis counted approximately 76 million unique TCR beta chains across the 600 to 850 repertoires, and some 12 million of these chains were shared by at least two donors. To remove PCR and sequencing errors, raw reads were error-corrected and collapsed into unique sequences using a nearest-neighbor algorithm that merged closely related sequences. Alignment of CDR3 sequences to IMGT reference sequences was used to assign V, D and J gene segments. For a sequence to be retained, a match of at least six nucleotides was required to both a V gene segment and a J gene segment. A rearrangement counted as productive if the CDR3 had no stop codons and remained in frame with V and J, and every other rearrangement counted as non-productive. Following IMGT convention, CDR3 was defined as the stretch from the second conserved V-encoded cysteine up to the conserved J-encoded phenylalanine. The earlier analysis of more than 450 of the donors excluded sequences that lacked an unambiguous match to a single V gene segment. In an earlier analysis of approximately 590 of the donors, V segments were called functional above 56.7% productive rearrangements and were called segregating when the between-donor standard deviation exceeded 5%. A statistical classification framework was built for diagnosing cytomegalovirus status from the catalog of TCR beta chain sequences. In a later analysis, TCR nucleotide sequences were compared against IMGT/GENE-DB human TR gene sequences so that V and J genes could be assigned. The TCRdist pipeline was used in a later analysis to assign CDR3 sequences and most-parsimonious VDJ recombination scenarios. A later analysis defined each TCR beta chain by its CDR3 amino acid sequence plus V-gene family, and excluded reads lacking a unique V-gene family. A later analysis removed 500 to 650 highly shared, low-generation-probability nucleotide sequences to deal with suspected cross-contamination and a sequencing artifact. In a later analysis, a clonal expansion index for each public chain was calculated from normalized within-repertoire ranks of inferred template counts. In a later analysis, generation probabilities were computed with a VDJ recombination model fitted to out-of-frame rearrangements, and the resulting probabilities were checked against IGoR. Hypergeometric tests were used in a later analysis to score TCR-TCR, TCR-HLA and TCR-CMV co-occurrence, with a repertoire-size bias correction applied to the TCR pairs. A later analysis estimated false discovery rates by permuting HLA or CMV assignments 20 times. In a later analysis, co-occurring TCRs were grouped with DBSCAN, and TCRdist sequence similarity was added when clustering was performed within HLA-allele-positive subsets. Repertoires with fewer than 30,000 or more than 120,000 public chains were left out of co-occurrence clustering, as were five repertoires with anomalous nucleotide sharing. The source is immuneACCESS, and TCRdb retained only in-frame sequences with V and J called. Part of the clones is not carried over; for the studies checked, unresolved V genes explain less than half of this, and the remainder is unexplained. The DNA gave D and trimming, while V, J and clone size come from that table. Within this sample are under 150,000 clones, with 60% to 85% of them counted one time only. Around 1.9% of the sample is in the top ten clones.

From cysteine to phenylalanine, the CDR3 is 15 amino acids long. Kept here is only the CDR3 DNA, which spans 45 bases and is read in frame from base 1. CDR1 and CDR2 (SGHVS, FNYEAQ) derive from the germline V gene. V is shortened by 1 base, J by 0 bases, and the region joining them spans 7 bases. Concerning this clone itself: Its specific antigen is unknown. The record has no base qualities; no much larger clone is one base away.

The cohort was made up of roughly 670 healthy bone marrow donors. Cohort members were all nominally healthy when sampled, although unrecorded immune exposures were likely present. The donor was CMV seronegative and belonged to the group of roughly 330 seronegative cohort members. A peripheral blood sample was provided by each donor, and peripheral blood mononuclear cells were used for TCR beta sequencing. The Qiagen DNeasy Blood Extraction Kit was used to extract genomic DNA from the blood cell samples. Sequencing was carried out using PBMCs. The sequence is built from TRBV7-6 and TRBJ1-3, with the D gene not confidently named. This receptor was identified in a woman aged 40-49 years in good health and CMV-seronegative. CDR3 reads: CASSLGGNSGNTIYF. The nucleotides are TGTGCCAGCAGCTTAGGAGGGAACTCTGGAAACACCATATATTTT.